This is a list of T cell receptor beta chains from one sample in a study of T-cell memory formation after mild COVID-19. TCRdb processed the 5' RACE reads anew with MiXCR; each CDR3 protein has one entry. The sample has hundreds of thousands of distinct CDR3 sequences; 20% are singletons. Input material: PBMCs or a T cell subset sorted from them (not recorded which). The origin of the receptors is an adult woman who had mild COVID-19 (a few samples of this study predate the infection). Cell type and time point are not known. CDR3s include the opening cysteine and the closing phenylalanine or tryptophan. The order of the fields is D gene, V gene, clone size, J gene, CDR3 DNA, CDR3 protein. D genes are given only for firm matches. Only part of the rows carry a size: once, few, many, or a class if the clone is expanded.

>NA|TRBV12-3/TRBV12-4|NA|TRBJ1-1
TGTGCCAGCAGTTTCCCCGAAGCTTTCTTT
CASSFPEAFF
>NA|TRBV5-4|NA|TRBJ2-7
TGTGCCAGCAGCCTTACAGGGTGGGCACCCTACGAGCAGTACTTC
CASSLTGWAPYEQYF
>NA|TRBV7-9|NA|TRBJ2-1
TGTGCCAGCGGGGACACTCGCGGGAGCCGCCCCAATGAGCAGTTCTTC
CASGDTRGSRPNEQFF
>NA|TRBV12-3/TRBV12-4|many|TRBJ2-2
TGTGCCAGCAGCTTCGGGGGTGGCACCGGGGAGCTGTTTTTT
CASSFGGGTGELFF
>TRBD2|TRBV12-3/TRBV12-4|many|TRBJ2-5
TGTGCCAGCAGTCAAGGAACTAGCGGGGGACATAAAGAGACCCAGTACTTC
CASSQGTSGGHKETQYF
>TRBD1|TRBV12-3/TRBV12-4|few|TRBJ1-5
TGTGCCAGCAGTTTAGCGAGTAAGGGGGCTAGCAATCAGCCCCAGCATTTT
CASSLASKGASNQPQHF
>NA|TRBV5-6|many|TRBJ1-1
TGTGCCAGCAGCTTTATTTGGGGGCGAGACGAAGCTTTCTTT
CASSFIWGRDEAFF
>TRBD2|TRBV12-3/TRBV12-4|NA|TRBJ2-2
TGTGCCAGCAGACCCTCCAGCGGGGGGAAGCACGGGGAGCTGTTTTTT
CASRPSSGGKHGELFF
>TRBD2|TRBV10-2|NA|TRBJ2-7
TGCGCCAGCAGTCTAGAACCCGGGACTACTTCGGGCGAGCAGTACTTC
CASSLEPGTTSGEQYF
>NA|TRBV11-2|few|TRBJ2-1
TGTGCCAGCAGCTTTTTGTCCCGGACGGGAGACAATGAGCAGTTCTTC
CASSFLSRTGDNEQFF
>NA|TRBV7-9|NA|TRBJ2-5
TGTGCCAGCAGCTTACCCCCATACGAGACCCAGTACTTC
CASSLPPYETQYF
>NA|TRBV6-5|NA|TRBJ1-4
TGTGCCAGCAGTTACTTAACAGGGATAGAAAAACTGTTTTTT
CASSYLTGIEKLFF
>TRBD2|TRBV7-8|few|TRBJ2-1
TGTGCCAGTAACCTCGGACTAGCGGACTACAATGAGCAGTTCTTC
CASNLGLADYNEQFF
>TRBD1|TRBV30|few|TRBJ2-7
TGTGCCTGGAGCGCCATTACAGGGGCTTACGAGCAGTACTTC
CAWSAITGAYEQYF
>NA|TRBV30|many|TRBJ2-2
TGTGCCTGGAGTGTACTGGGACCCAACACCGGGGAGCTGTTTTTT
CAWSVLGPNTGELFF
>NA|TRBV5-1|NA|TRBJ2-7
TGCGCCAGCAGCTTGGAGGAGACCTCCTACGAGCAGTACTTC
CASSLEETSYEQYF
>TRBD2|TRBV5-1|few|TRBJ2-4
TGCGCCAGCAGCTTGGAGCGGGAGGCCAAAAACATTCAGTACTTC
CASSLEREAKNIQYF
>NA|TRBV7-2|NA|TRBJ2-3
TGTGCCAGCAGCTTAGTAGTGTTCGGCACAGATACGCAGTATTTT
CASSLVVFGTDTQYF
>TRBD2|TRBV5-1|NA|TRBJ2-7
TGCGCCAGCAGCTTGGTTGGCGGGAGATCCTACGAGCAGTACTTC
CASSLVGGRSYEQYF
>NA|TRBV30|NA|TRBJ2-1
TGTGCCTGGGCCCCTGGGGTCGGGAATGAGCAGTTCTTC
CAWAPGVGNEQFF
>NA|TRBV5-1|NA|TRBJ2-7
TGCGCCAGCAGCTTGGCGGCAGGGACGCCCTACGAGCAGTACTTC
CASSLAAGTPYEQYF
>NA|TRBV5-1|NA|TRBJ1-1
TGCGCCAGCAGCTTGGGGGACACAAACACTGAAGCTTTCTTT
CASSLGDTNTEAFF
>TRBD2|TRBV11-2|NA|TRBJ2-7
TGTGCCACCCGGGCGGGGGAATGGCACGAGCAGTACTTC
CATRAGEWHEQYF